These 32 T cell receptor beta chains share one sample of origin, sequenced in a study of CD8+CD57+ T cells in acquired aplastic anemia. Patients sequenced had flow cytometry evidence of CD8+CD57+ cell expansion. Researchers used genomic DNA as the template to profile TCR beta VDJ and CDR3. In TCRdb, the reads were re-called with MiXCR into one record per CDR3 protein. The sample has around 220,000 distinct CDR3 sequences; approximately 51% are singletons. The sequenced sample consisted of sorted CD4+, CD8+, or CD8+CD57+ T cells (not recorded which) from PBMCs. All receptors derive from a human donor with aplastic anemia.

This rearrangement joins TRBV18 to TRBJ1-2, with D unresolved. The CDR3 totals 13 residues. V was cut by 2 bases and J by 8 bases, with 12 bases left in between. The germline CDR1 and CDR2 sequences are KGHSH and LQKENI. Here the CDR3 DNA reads TGTGCCAGCTCACCAGGGATCGAAGAGGGCTACACCTTC. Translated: CASSPGIEEGYTF.

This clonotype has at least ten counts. For the CDR3, the DNA is TGCAGTGCCACCAAGTCTGTTGCCAAAAACATTCAGTACTTC. It specifies CSATKSVAKNIQYF. The chain combines TRBV20-1 with TRBJ2-4; no definite D call. This CDR3 is 14 amino acids long. Trimming pared 6 bases from V and 1 base from J, leaving 13 bases between. Germline CDR1 and CDR2: DFQATT and SNEGSKA (reference sequence).

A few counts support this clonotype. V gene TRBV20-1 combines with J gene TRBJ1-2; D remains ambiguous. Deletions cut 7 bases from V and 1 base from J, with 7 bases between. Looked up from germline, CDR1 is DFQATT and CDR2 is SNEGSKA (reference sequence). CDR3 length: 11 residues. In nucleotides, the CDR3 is TGCAGTGGGCGCAGTAACTATGGCTACACCTTC. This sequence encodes CSGRSNYGYTF.

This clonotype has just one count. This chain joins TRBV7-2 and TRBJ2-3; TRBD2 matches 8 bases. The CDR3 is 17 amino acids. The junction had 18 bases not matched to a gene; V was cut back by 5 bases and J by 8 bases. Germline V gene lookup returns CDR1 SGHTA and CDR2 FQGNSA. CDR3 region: CASSLQTGGFFFGTQYF. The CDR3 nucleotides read TGTGCCAGCAGCCTTCAGACGGGGGGGTTTTTTTTTGGTACGCAGTATTTT.

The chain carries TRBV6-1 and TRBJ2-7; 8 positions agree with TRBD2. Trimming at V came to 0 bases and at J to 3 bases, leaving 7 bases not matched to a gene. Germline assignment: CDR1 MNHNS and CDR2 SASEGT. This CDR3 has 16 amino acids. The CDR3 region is CASSEARGGGFYEQYF. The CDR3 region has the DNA TGTGCCAGCAGTGAAGCCCGGGGGGGGGGCTTCTACGAGCAGTACTTC.

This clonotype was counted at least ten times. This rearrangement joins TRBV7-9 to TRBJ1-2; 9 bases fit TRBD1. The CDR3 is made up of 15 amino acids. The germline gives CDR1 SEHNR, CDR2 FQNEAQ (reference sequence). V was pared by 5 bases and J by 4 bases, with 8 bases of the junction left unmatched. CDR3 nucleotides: TGTGCCAGCAGCCCGTCCCCGACAGGGGGCTATGGCTACACCTTC. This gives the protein CASSPSPTGGYGYTF.

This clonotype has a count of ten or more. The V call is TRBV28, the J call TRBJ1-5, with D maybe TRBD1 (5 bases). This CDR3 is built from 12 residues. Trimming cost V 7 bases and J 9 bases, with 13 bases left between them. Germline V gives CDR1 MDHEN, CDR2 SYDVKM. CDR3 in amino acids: CASTLLGGPQHF. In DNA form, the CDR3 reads TGTGCCAGCACCCTTCTTGGGGGGCCCCAGCATTTT.

CDR3 coding DNA: TGTGCCAGCAGGCCCAGGACAGATTTTAATGAAAAACTGTTTTTT. Residues: CASRPRTDFNEKLFF. V usage is TRBV2 and J usage is TRBJ1-4; maybe TRBD1 (6 bases). Germline loops: CDR1 SNHLY, CDR2 FYNNEI. V lost 6 bases and J lost 4, with 15 bases in between. This CDR3 has 15 amino acids.

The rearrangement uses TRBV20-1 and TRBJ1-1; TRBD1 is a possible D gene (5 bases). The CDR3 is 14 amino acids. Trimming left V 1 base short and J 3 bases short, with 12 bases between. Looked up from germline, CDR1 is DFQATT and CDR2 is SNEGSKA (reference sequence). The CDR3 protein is CSARVPDMYTEAFF. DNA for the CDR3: TGCAGTGCTAGAGTCCCGGACATGTACACTGAAGCTTTCTTT.

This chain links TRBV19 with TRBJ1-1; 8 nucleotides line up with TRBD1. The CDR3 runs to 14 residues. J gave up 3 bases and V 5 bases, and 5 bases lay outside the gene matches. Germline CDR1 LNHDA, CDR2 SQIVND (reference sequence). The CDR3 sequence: CASSQQGGDTEAFF. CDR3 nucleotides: TGTGCCAGTAGTCAACAGGGGGGGGACACTGAAGCTTTCTTT.

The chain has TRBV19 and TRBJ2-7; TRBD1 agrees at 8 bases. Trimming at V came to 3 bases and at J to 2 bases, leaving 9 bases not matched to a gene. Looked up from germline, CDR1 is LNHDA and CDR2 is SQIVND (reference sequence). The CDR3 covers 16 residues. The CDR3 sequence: CASSMGSGGEAYEQYF. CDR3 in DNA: TGTGCCAGTAGTATGGGGTCAGGGGGCGAGGCCTACGAGCAGTACTTC. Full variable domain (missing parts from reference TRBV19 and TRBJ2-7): DGGITQSPKYLFRKEGQNVTLSCEQNLNHDAMYWYRQDPGQGLRLIYYSQIVNDFQKGDIAEGYSVSREKKESFPLTVTSAQKNPTAFYLCASSMGSGGEAYEQYFGPGTRLTVT.

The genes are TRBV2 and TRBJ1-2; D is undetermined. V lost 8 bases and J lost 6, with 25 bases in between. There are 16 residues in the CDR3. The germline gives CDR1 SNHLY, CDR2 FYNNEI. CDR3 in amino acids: CASVLDQAGASNGYTF. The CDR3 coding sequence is TGTGCCAGCGTACTGGACCAGGCAGGAGCATCGAATGGCTACACCTTC.

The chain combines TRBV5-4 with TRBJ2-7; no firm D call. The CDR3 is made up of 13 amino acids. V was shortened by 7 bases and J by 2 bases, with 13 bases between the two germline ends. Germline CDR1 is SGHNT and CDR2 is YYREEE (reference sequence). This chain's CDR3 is CASGGQVPYEQYF. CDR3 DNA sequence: TGTGCCAGCGGTGGGCAGGTTCCCTACGAGCAGTACTTC.

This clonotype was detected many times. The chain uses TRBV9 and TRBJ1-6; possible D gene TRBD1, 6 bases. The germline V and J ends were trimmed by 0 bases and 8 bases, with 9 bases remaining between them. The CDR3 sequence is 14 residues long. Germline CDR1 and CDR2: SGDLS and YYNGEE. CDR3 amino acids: CASSVVDRDSPLHF. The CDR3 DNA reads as TGTGCCAGCAGCGTAGTGGACAGAGATTCACCCCTCCACTTT.

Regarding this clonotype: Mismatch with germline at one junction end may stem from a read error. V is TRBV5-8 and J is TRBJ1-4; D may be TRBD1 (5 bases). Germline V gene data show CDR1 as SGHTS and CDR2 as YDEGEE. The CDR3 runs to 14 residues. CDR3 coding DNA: TGCGCCAGCAGCTTGGGGCTGACTAATGAAAAACTGTTTTTT. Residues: CASSLGLTNEKLFF.

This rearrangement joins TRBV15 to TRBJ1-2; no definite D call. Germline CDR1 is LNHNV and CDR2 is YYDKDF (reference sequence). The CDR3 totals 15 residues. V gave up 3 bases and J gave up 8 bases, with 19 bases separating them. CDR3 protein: CATSSRGPSYRGYTF. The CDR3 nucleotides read TGTGCCACCAGCAGTCGAGGACCGTCATATCGGGGCTACACCTTC.

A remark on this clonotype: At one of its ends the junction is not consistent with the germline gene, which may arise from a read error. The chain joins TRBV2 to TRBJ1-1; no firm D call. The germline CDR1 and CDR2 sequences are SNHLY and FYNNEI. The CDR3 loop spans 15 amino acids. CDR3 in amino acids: CASRVRHTEYSDQTF. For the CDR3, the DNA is TGTGCCAGCCGGGTCCGACACACCGAATATTCCGACCAAACCTTT.

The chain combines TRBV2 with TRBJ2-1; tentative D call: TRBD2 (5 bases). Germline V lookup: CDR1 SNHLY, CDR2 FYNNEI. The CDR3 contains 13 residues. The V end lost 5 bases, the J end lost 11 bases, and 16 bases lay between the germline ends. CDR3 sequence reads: CASSLARSEQQFF. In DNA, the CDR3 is TGTGCCAGCAGTTTAGCGCGCAGCGAGCAGCAGTTCTTC.

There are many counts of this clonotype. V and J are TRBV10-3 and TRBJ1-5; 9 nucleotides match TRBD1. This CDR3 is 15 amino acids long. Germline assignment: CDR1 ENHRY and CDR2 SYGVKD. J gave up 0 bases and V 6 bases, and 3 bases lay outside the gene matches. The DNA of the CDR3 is TGTGCCATCAGCCGGACAGGGGATAGCAATCAGCCCCAGCATTTT. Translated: CAISRTGDSNQPQHF.

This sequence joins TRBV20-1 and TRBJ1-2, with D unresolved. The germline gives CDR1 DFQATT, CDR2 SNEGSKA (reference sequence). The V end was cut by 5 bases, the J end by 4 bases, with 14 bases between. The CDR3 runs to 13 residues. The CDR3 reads CSAVGLQFYGYTF. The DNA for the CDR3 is TGCAGTGCTGTGGGTCTTCAGTTCTATGGCTACACCTTC.

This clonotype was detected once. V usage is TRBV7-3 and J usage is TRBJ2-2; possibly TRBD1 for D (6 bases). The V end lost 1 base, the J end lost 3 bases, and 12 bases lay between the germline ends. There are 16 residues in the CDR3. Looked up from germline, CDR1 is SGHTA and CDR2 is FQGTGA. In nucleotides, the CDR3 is TGTGCCAGCAGCTTAAGTCCGGACAGATACACCGGGGAGCTGTTTTTT. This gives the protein CASSLSPDRYTGELFF.

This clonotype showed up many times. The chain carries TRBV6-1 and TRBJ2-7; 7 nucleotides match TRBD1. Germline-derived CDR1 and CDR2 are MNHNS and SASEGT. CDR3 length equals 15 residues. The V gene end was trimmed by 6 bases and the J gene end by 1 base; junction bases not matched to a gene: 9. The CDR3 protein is CASSQTGSESYEQYF. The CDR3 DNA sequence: TGTGCCAGCAGCCAGACAGGGAGTGAGTCCTACGAGCAGTACTTC.

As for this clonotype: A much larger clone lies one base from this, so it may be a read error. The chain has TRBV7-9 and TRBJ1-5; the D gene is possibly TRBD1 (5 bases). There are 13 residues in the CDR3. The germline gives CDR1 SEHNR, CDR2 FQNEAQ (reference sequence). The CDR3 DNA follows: TGCACCAGCAGCCAAGACAGATATCAGCCCCAGCATTTT. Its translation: CTSSQDRYQPQHF.

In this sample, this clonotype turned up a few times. The CDR3 spells CSASDPQQSTPEAFF. In DNA, the CDR3 is TGCAGTGCTAGCGACCCCCAACAATCCACTCCTGAAGCTTTCTTT. The chain carries TRBV20-1 and TRBJ1-1, with unresolved D. Germline lookup yields CDR1 DFQATT and CDR2 SNEGSKA (reference sequence). This CDR3 contains 15 residues. Trimming shortened V by 3 bases and J by 6 bases, and 20 bases separated the two germline ends.

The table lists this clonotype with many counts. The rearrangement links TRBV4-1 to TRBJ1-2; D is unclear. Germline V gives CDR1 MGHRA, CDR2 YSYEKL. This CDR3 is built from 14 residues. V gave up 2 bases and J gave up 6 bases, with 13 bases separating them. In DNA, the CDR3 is TGCGCCAGCAGCCAACCCGACCGTACCAATGGCTACACCTTC. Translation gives CASSQPDRTNGYTF.

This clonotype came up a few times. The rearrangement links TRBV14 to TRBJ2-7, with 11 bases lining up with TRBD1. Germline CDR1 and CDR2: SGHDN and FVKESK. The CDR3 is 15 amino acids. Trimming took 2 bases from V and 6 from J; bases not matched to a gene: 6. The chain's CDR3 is CASSQWVGTGGEQYF. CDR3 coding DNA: TGTGCCAGCAGCCAATGGGTCGGGACAGGGGGCGAGCAGTACTTC.

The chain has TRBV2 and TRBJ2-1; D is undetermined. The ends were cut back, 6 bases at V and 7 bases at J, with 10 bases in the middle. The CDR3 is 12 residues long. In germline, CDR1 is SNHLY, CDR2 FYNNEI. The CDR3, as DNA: TGTGCCAGCAGGAGAGTGGGGAATGAGCAGTTCTTC. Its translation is CASRRVGNEQFF. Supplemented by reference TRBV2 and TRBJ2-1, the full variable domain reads EPEVTQTPSHQVTQMGQEVILRCVPISNHLYFYWYRQILGQKVEFLVSFYNNEISEKSEIFDDQFSVERPDGSNFTLKIRSTKLEDSAMYFCASRRVGNEQFFGPGTRLTVL.

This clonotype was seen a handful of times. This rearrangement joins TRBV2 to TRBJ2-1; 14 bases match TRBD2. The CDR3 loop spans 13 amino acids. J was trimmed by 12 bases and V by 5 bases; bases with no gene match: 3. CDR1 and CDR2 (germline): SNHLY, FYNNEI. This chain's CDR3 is CASSLGLAGVQFF. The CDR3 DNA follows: TGTGCCAGCAGTTTGGGACTAGCGGGGGTGCAGTTCTTC.

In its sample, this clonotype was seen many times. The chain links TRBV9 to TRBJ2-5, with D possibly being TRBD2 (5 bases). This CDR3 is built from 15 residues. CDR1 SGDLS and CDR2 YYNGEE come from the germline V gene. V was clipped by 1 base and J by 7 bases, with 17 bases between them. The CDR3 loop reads CASSVKGASISTQYF. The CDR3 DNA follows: TGTGCCAGCAGCGTAAAGGGAGCCAGTATATCGACCCAGTACTTC.

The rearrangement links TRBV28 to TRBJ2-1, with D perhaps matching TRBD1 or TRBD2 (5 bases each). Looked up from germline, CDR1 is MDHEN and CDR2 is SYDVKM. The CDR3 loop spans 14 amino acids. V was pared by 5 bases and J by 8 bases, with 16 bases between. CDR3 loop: CASSTSGTIDEQFF. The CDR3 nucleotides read TGTGCCAGCAGTACCTCCGGGACGATTGATGAGCAGTTCTTC.

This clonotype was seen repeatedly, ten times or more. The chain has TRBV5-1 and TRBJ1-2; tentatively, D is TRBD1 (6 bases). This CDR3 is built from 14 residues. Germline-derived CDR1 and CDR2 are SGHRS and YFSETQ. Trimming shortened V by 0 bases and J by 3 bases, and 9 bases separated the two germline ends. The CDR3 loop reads CASSLVPGDYGYTF. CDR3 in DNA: TGCGCCAGCAGCTTGGTCCCAGGGGACTATGGCTACACCTTC.

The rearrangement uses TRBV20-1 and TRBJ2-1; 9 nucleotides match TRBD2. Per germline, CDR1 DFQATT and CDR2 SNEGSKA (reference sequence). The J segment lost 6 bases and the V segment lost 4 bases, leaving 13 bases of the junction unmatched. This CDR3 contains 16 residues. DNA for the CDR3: TGCAGTGCTACCGGTGGGCGGGGGGGTAGTTCCAATGAGCAGTTCTTC. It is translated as CSATGGRGGSSNEQFF.